Only a few counts were recorded for the clone carrying this T cell receptor beta chain. Antigen unknown. These data are taken from a study of beta chain features in type 1 diabetes. Findings of the study overall: cDNA-based sequencing might over-represent cells highly expressing TCR.

In germline, CDR1 is LNHDA, CDR2 SQIVND (reference sequence). V lost 8 bases to trimming and J lost 14 bases; unmatched junction nucleotides: 20. The length of the CDR3 is 15 residues. Investigators reverse transcribed all isolated RNA, so they sequenced expressed TCRB transcripts. Method: immunoSEQ multiplex PCR; TCRdb's copy keeps in-frame clones and lacks some. The data contain hundreds of thousands of clones, 15% to 20% of them singletons. The sequenced material came from naive CD4+ T cells from blood. The J gene is TRBJ2-1, the V gene TRBV19; the match to TRBD2 covers 8 bases. The receptor was derived from a woman younger than 35 in good health. This chain's CDR3 is CASQSGSWGSIVKFF. The CDR3 nucleotides are TGTGCCAGTCAAAGCGGGAGTTGGGGTTCCATAGTCAAGTTCTTC.